The clone carrying this T cell receptor (beta chain) has only a few counts. The antigen is not known. Researchers ran the PCR with 60 Vbeta and 13 Jbeta primers. Profiling relied on immunoSEQ multiplex PCR, and the TCRdb table lists in-frame clones only, not all of them. The table has approximately 160,000 clones, about 64% seen once; the top ten hold roughly 1.5%. Germline trimming cut 5 bases from V and 10 bases from J; bases unmatched to any gene: 8. CDR1 is SGHNT, CDR2 YYREEE, per germline (reference sequence). The CDR3 runs to 14 residues. These data originate in a study of cytomegalovirus exposure and HLA in healthy donors. About the study: In terms of ancestry, the Caucasian-associated cluster contained roughly 80% of the roughly 400 genotyped donors.

Study observations and caveats: In a later analysis, the majority of CMV-associated beta chains seemingly showed HLA restriction. Presence/absence analyses took donor sequencing depth as roughly uniform. Analyzed later, association rates of TCRs varied across HLA loci, with DRB1 most and HLA-C fewest.

The TCR sequence derives from a man aged 50 to 60 in good health and CMV-seronegative. The specimen sequenced was PBMCs. The chain links TRBV5-4 to TRBJ1-6; 8 bases match TRBD1. Written as DNA, the CDR3 is TGTGCCAGCAGACGGACAGGGATCTCCTCACCCCTCCACTTT. Amino acid sequence: CASRRTGISSPLHF.